This T cell receptor (beta chain) was profiled in a study of shared clonotypes between healthy human individuals. The CDR3 has 14 amino acids. Germline values: CDR1 SNHLY, CDR2 FYNNEI. The V gene lost 7 bases and the J gene lost 2 bases, with 14 bases spanning the gap. The donors, healthy adults who were HIV-negative, had experienced no recent acute infections or vaccinations. In unsorted samples, genomic DNA was obtained using around 100 million PBMCs. Several immunoSEQ plates received, in even portions, the genomic DNA of each subset. Using immunoSEQ multiplex PCR, the repertoire was profiled, and TCRdb retains in-frame clones only, with some absent. This sample yields approximately 460,000 clones, of which 60% to 80% are seen a single time; approximately 12% belongs to the top ten.

The sequence was collected from a woman between 35 and 50 years old in good health. Some clones in this sample may be carry-over from other donors' samples. This chain uses TRBV2 with TRBJ2-5, with D possibly TRBD1 on 5 matching bases. Sequences were obtained from PBMCs. CDR3: CASKGYRGQETQYF. In nucleotides, the CDR3 is TGTGCCAGCAAGGGATATAGGGGTCAAGAGACCCAGTACTTC.